The rows below give T cell receptor beta chains drawn from one sample of a study of T cell changes during pregnancy in multiple sclerosis. The protocol was immunoSEQ multiplex PCR, while the TCRdb copy is restricted to in-frame clones and leaves out a portion. Found here are some 97,000 clones, around nine tenths of them singletons; the top ten hold under 1.5%. This material consisted of peripheral blood, taken in the second trimester of pregnancy. These receptor sequences come from a female donor with multiple sclerosis, enrolled in a pregnancy study. Both conserved end residues are part of each CDR3. D genes are given only for firm matches. Some rows have no size entry. The others give once, few or many, or a class for an expanded clone.

size,D,V,J,DNA,CDR3
.,TRBD1,TRBV19,TRBJ1-2,TGTGCCAGTAGTTTGCGGACAGGGGGGAACTATGGCTACACCTTC,CASSLRTGGNYGYTF
.,TRBD2,TRBV7-2,TRBJ2-1,TGTGCCAGCAGCTTAGCGCAAGCGGGGGGGCAAGGTGAGCAGTTCTTC,CASSLAQAGGQGEQFF
.,TRBD1,TRBV18,TRBJ1-2,TGTGCCAGCTCACGGGGACAGGGGAGAGACTATGGCTACACCTTC,CASSRGQGRDYGYTF
.,.,TRBV9,TRBJ1-5,TGTGCCAGCAGCCCCGAGGGGACAAGTAATAGCAATCAGCCCCAGCATTTT,CASSPEGTSNSNQPQHF
.,.,TRBV5-4,TRBJ2-7,TGTGCCAGCAGCTCTATGGGTCCCAGGGCCTACGAGCAGTACTTC,CASSSMGPRAYEQYF
.,.,TRBV4-2,TRBJ2-2,TGTGCCAGCAGCCAAGCCGGGATGTTCCCCGGGGAGCTGTTTTTT,CASSQAGMFPGELFF
.,.,TRBV7-2,TRBJ2-5,TGTGCCAGCAGCTTAGGGGGGGCGGGAGTAGGGGAGACCCAGTACTTC,CASSLGGAGVGETQYF
.,.,TRBV30,TRBJ2-1,TGTGCCTGGGTCACTAGCAAACATGAGCAGTTCTTC,CAWVTSKHEQFF
.,.,TRBV7-2,TRBJ1-5,TGTGCCAGCAGCTTAACCCCGGATCAGCCCCAGCATTTT,CASSLTPDQPQHF
.,.,TRBV18,TRBJ1-1,TGTGCCAGCTCACCCCGCGGGGAGACTGCGTTCATGAACACTGAAGCTTTCTTT,CASSPRGETAFMNTEAFF
once,TRBD1,TRBV5-1,TRBJ2-1,TGCGCCAGCAGCTTGGTGCGGGACAGGTTAATCAATGAGCAGTTCTTC,CASSLVRDRLINEQFF
.,TRBD1,TRBV7-9,TRBJ2-5,TGTGCCAGCAGCTTTCGAGGGACAGAGCAAGAGACCCAGTACTTC,CASSFRGTEQETQYF
.,TRBD2,TRBV6-5,TRBJ2-3,TGTGCCAGCAGTTACTCCAGCGGGGGATTGTCAGATACGCAGTATTTT,CASSYSSGGLSDTQYF
large,.,TRBV30,TRBJ1-1,TGTGCCTGGAGTCCCGACCCTAGGTTTTCTGAAGCTTTCTTT,CAWSPDPRFSEAFF
.,.,TRBV6-5,TRBJ2-7,TGTGCCAGCAGTTACCGGGGATCCGAGCAGTACTTC,CASSYRGSEQYF
.,TRBD1,TRBV30,TRBJ1-5,TGTGCCTGGAGTTTTACGACAGGGTCTGGTCAGCCCCAGCATTTT,CAWSFTTGSGQPQHF
.,TRBD2,TRBV2,TRBJ2-2,TGTGCCAGCTTCTTGACTAGCTCAGGGGAGCTGTTTTTT,CASFLTSSGELFF
.,TRBD2,TRBV10-3,TRBJ2-7,TGTGCCATCAGTGATGTGATAGCGGGGCGGGACGAGCAGTACTTC,CAISDVIAGRDEQYF